Below, 21 T cell receptor beta chains from the same sample are listed, as sequenced in a study of blood T cell repertoires in COVID-19. TCRdb's table, derived via immunoSEQ multiplex PCR, lists solely in-frame clones and lacks some. The table lists approximately 250,000 clones, roughly 85% of them singletons. The sequencing sample was made of PBMCs or T cells enriched from blood (not recorded which). The receptor source for this set is a woman aged 45-65 years with acute COVID-19.

The chain links TRBV3-1 (or the pseudogene TRBV3-2) to TRBJ1-2; maybe TRBD1 (5 bases). The germline gives CDR1 LGHDT, CDR2 YNNKEL (reference sequence). Trimming left V 0 bases short and J 4 bases short, with 12 bases between. The CDR3 has 15 amino acids. The CDR3 nucleotides read TGTGCCAGCAGCCAAGATCTCAAGGGGCCCTATGGCTACACCTTC. It codes for CASSQDLKGPYGYTF.

The chain recombines TRBV19 with TRBJ1-1; 10 nucleotides agree with TRBD1. With 1 base clipped from V and 14 bases from J, the junction kept 10 bases outside the gene matches. This CDR3 comprises 14 residues. In germline, CDR1 is LNHDA, CDR2 SQIVND (reference sequence). The CDR3 DNA is TGTGCCAGTAGTATAGCGGGGGACAGGGGAACACTGTTCTTT. This sequence encodes CASSIAGDRGTLFF.

DNA of the CDR3: TGTGCCAGCAGTTCAGGGGCCGGACTCGTTGGCAAAAACATTCAGTACTTC. It encodes CASSSGAGLVGKNIQYF. V and J are TRBV27 and TRBJ2-4, with a possible D match to TRBD1 (6 bases). The germline V gene has CDR1 MNHEY and CDR2 SMNVEV (reference sequence). V dropped 4 bases and J dropped 3 bases, with 19 bases sitting between them. The length of the CDR3 is 17 residues.

This clone was counted only a few times. The CDR3 protein is CASSSLAGGLNEQFF. The CDR3 DNA follows: TGTGCCAGCAGTTCCCTAGCGGGGGGGCTCAATGAGCAGTTCTTC. This chain links TRBV6-2 or TRBV6-3 with TRBJ2-1; 12 nucleotides align to TRBD2. CDR3 length: 15 residues. Germline V CDR1 and CDR2: MNHEY, SVGEGT. The ends lost 4 bases at V and 6 bases at J; junction bases unmatched: 4.

The chain has TRBV2 and TRBJ2-7; no firm D call. V shed 8 bases and J shed 6 bases, with 17 bases lying between them. The CDR3 has 13 amino acids. CDR1 and CDR2 from the germline V gene are SNHLY and FYNNEI. This chain's CDR3 is CASLEQMVGEQYF. CDR3 sequence (DNA): TGTGCCAGCCTGGAACAGATGGTTGGCGAGCAGTACTTC.

The chain carries TRBV30 and TRBJ1-6, with D hard to call. The CDR3 is 13 amino acids. Germline CDR1 reads GTSNPN; CDR2 reads SVGIG (reference sequence). V dropped 1 base and J dropped 6 bases, with 7 bases sitting between them. CDR3 amino acids: CAWSADFNSPLHF. DNA for the CDR3: TGTGCCTGGAGTGCCGACTTTAATTCACCCCTCCACTTT.

This chain links TRBV6-2 or TRBV6-3 with TRBJ2-7; D may be TRBD2 (5 bases). The length of the CDR3 is 15 residues. Trimming shortened V by 0 bases and J by 2 bases, and 11 bases separated the two germline ends. Germline CDR1 is MNHEY and CDR2 is SVGEGT. The CDR3 here is CASSYSVARTYEQYF. The CDR3 bases are TGTGCCAGCAGTTACTCAGTAGCGAGGACCTACGAGCAGTACTTC.

The chain combines TRBV7-2 with TRBJ2-5; tentative D call: TRBD1 (5 bases). The CDR3 has 13 amino acids. Trimming removed 6 bases from V and 4 bases from J, with 12 bases in between. Germline CDR1 and CDR2: SGHTA and FQGNSA. The DNA for the CDR3 is TGTGCCAGCAGTCTACAGGAACGAGAGACCCAGTACTTC. Translation gives CASSLQERETQYF.

The V and J genes are TRBV7-2 and TRBJ2-7, with 11 bases fitting TRBD1. Germline CDR1 and CDR2: SGHTA and FQGNSA. This CDR3 is 15 amino acids long. The trim removed 1 base at V and 4 bases at J, leaving 3 bases unmatched. CDR3 nucleotide sequence: TGTGCCAGCAGCTTAGTGGGACAGGGGGTGTACGAGCAGTACTTC. This gives the protein CASSLVGQGVYEQYF.

The rearrangement joins TRBV27 to TRBJ1-1; TRBD1 might be the D (6 bases). Germline-derived CDR1 and CDR2 are MNHEY and SMNVEV (reference sequence). Trimming cost V 6 bases and J 1 base, with 9 bases left between them. This CDR3 is 13 amino acids long. DNA for the CDR3: TGTGCCAGCAGGTCAGGGGCGAACACTGAAGCTTTCTTT. It encodes CASRSGANTEAFF.

V and J are TRBV5-4 and TRBJ2-5; D not resolved. This CDR3 is built from 14 residues. Trimming removed 1 base from V and 2 bases from J, with 9 bases in between. Germline CDR1 reads SGHNT; CDR2 reads YYREEE (reference sequence). CDR3 protein: CASSLSGRQETQYF. DNA of the CDR3: TGTGCCAGCAGCTTGTCTGGCAGACAAGAGACCCAGTACTTC.

The chain combines TRBV6-2 or TRBV6-3 with TRBJ2-1; D is unresolved. Trimming cost V 2 bases and J 5 bases, with 13 bases left between them. The CDR3 runs 15 residues. Looked up from germline, CDR1 is MNHEY and CDR2 is SVGEGT. In DNA, the CDR3 is TGTGCCAGCAGTTACAGGCGGAACCCGCACAATGAGCAGTTCTTC. Its translation: CASSYRRNPHNEQFF.

V gene TRBV6-6 combines with J gene TRBJ1-1; D gene uncertain. CDR1 MNHNY and CDR2 SVGAGI come from the germline V gene (reference sequence). The germline V and J ends were trimmed by 4 bases and 3 bases, with 12 bases remaining between them. The CDR3 runs to 14 residues. The CDR3 coding sequence is TGTGCCAGCAGTTCACCGGAGATGTACACTGAAGCTTTCTTT. Protein: CASSSPEMYTEAFF.

This sequence joins TRBV5-1 and TRBJ2-7, with D perhaps TRBD1 (6 bases). Looked up from germline, CDR1 is SGHRS and CDR2 is YFSETQ. The V end was cut by 3 bases, the J end by 6 bases, with 13 bases between. This CDR3 spans 13 amino acids. In DNA, the CDR3 is TGCGCCAGCAGCTACGACAGGCTGCGCGAGCAGTACTTC. It specifies CASSYDRLREQYF.

CDR3 nucleotides: TGTGCCAGCTCACCACCGCAGGGGAGAGACAATGAGCAGTTCTTC. Its translation: CASSPPQGRDNEQFF. J is TRBJ2-1 and V is TRBV18, with D possibly being TRBD1 (6 bases). V gave up 0 bases and J gave up 5 bases, with 11 bases separating them. Germline CDR1 reads KGHSH; CDR2 reads LQKENI. The CDR3 covers 15 residues.

V is TRBV3-1 (or the pseudogene TRBV3-2) and J is TRBJ1-2, with TRBD1 matching over 7 bases. This CDR3 contains 16 residues. The ends lost 0 bases at V and 4 bases at J; junction bases unmatched: 8. CDR1 LGHDT and CDR2 YNNKEL come from the germline V gene (reference sequence). The CDR3 coding sequence is TGTGCCAGCAGCCAAGATTCCCTGGGACAGTGCTATGGCTACACCTTC. It encodes CASSQDSLGQCYGYTF.

This clone was picked up a small number of times. The chain is built from TRBV27 and TRBJ1-5; 9 bases are a match to TRBD1. V lost 10 bases and J lost 4; bases outside the gene matches: 8. The CDR3 covers 14 residues. The V gene's germline CDR1 is MNHEY and CDR2 SMNVEV (reference sequence). The CDR3 DNA is TGTGCCACCAAGCTGGGACAGGGTAATCAGCCCCAGCATTTT. It specifies CATKLGQGNQPQHF.

The gene calls are TRBV27 and TRBJ1-1; D is perhaps TRBD1 (6 bases). Germline CDR1 MNHEY, CDR2 SMNVEV (reference sequence). The CDR3 loop spans 14 amino acids. V shed 3 bases and J shed 5 bases, with 13 bases lying between them. In DNA, the CDR3 is TGTGCCAGCAGTTTTCTTCTGGACAGTACTGAAGCTTTCTTT. It yields the protein CASSFLLDSTEAFF.

This clone was seen a handful of times. The rearrangement joins TRBV7-9 to TRBJ2-2, with D perhaps TRBD1 (6 bases). This CDR3 has 15 residues. V was pared by 7 bases and J by 2 bases, with 14 bases between. Per the germline V gene, CDR1 is SEHNR and CDR2 is FQNEAQ (reference sequence). CDR3 sequence: CASIKGQTNTGELFF. The CDR3, as DNA: TGTGCCAGCATCAAAGGACAGACCAACACCGGGGAGCTGTTTTTT.

The chain employs TRBV3-1 (or the pseudogene TRBV3-2) and TRBJ1-4; D not certain. Germline V gene sequence: CDR1 LGHDT, CDR2 YNNKEL (reference sequence). The CDR3 spans 16 residues. Trimming removed 4 bases from V and 0 bases from J, with 12 bases in between. CDR3 loop: CASSRRSVATNEKLFF. The DNA for the CDR3 is TGTGCCAGCAGCCGGAGGAGCGTCGCAACTAATGAAAAACTGTTTTTT.

V usage is TRBV2 and J usage is TRBJ1-1; 7 bases agree with TRBD1. The CDR3 extends over 12 amino acids. Germline V lookup: CDR1 SNHLY, CDR2 FYNNEI. Unmatched junction bases numbered 8, after V lost 9 bases and J lost 7 bases. The CDR3 DNA sequence: TGTGCCAGTAGTACGCAGGGGGGTGAAGCTTTCTTT. It specifies CASSTQGGEAFF.